This note documents a single TCR beta chain sequence. The antigen remains unidentified. Since the CDR3 does not end with the conserved phenylalanine or tryptophan, this likely comes from a read error. The entry originates in a study of T-cell memory formation after mild COVID-19. Study results and caveats: Nothing confirmed that second-wave clones peaking on day 37 were specific for SARS-CoV-2. Cross-reactive memory seemingly joined, as some responding clones were found in pre-infection memory.

cDNA libraries for TCR alpha and TCR beta, carrying sample barcodes and UMIs, came from 5'RACE with constant-segment primers. Each CDR3 protein gets one entry after TCRdb re-called the 5' RACE reads with MiXCR. The sample has under 400,000 distinct CDR3 sequences, around 20% seen once. V dropped 5 bases and J dropped 5 bases, with 18 bases sitting between them. Germline V gene data show CDR1 as SEHNR and CDR2 as FQNEAQ (reference sequence). This CDR3 has 15 residues. The V gene is TRBV7-9, the J gene TRBJ2-5, with no clear D. This receptor was taken from an adult woman who had mild COVID-19 (a few samples of this study predate the infection). Cell type and time point are not known. Specimen: PBMCs or a T cell subset sorted from them (not recorded which). The CDR3 sequence is CASSPIVGILETQYL. In DNA form, the CDR3 reads TGTGCCAGCAGCCCCATAGTTGGGATCCTGGAGACCCAGTACTTA.